What follows is one T cell receptor (beta chain) and its context. The clone's antigen remains unknown. At one of its ends the junction is not consistent with the germline gene, which may arise from a read error. Patients with uncontrolled infections, other autoimmune diseases, pregnancy or lactation were excluded. Diagnoses were based on clinical symptoms, serum thyroxine and TRAb, thyroid ultrasound and orbital computed tomography. Total RNA was extracted using Trizol reagent, and RNA quality was assessed on an Agilent 2100 Bioanalyzer. From the germline V gene, CDR1 is KGHDR and CDR2 is SFDVKD. Including cysteine and phenylalanine, the CDR3 has 12 amino acids. The only DNA kept is the CDR3, 36 bases in frame from the first base. The data belong to a study of T cells in Graves' hyperthyroidism and ophthalmopathy (dated 2019 in TCRdb). A note on the overall study: To identify distinguishing TCR V-J signatures, a discovery cohort of 90 to 100 patients was used, comprising some 45 with Graves' ophthalmopathy and under 60 with stable Graves' hyperthyroidism. The 100 discovery patients were randomly split 7:3 into training and test sets. Prospective prediction of ophthalmopathy was tested in an independent validation cohort consisting of roughly 19 hyperthyroidism patients and about 17 patients who later progressed to ophthalmopathy. After blood sampling, hyperthyroidism patients were treated with methimazole at a starting dose of 30 mg daily, and ophthalmopathy patients were treated with high-dose intravenous methylprednisolone. Thyroid tissue and blood T-cell repertoires from six Graves' hyperthyroidism patients were also compared in the study. The paper reports TCR Vbeta CDR3 sequencing of 135 peripheral blood samples: 40 or so ophthalmopathy, about 75 hyperthyroidism and approximately 17 progressor patients.

TCR beta CDR3 regions were amplified from RNA transcripts. The TCR CDR3 was subjected to a first round of RT-PCR using the HTBI primer set and the Qiagen OneStep RT-PCR kit. The libraries were constructed in a second round of multiplex PCR and then size-selected and purified. Paired-end sequencing of the libraries was performed with 100 bp reads on an Illumina HiSeq2000. As for how the authors treated the data: SOAPnuke was used to process the raw data, removing reads that contained adapters or uncalled bases, had a mean Phred below 15, or lacked an exact match to the constant primer or identifier. COPE v1.2.5 was used to merge high-quality paired reads, and clonotypes were defined as unique nucleotide sequences. MiTCR v1.1 was used to align clonotypes to the IMGT TRBV, TRBD and TRBJ reference segments. Only V-J combinations with frequency above 0.0001, covering about 99% of repertoires, were analysed. A TCS score was defined as the ratio between F50 (clonal expansion) and ExV (chaos), using BLOSUM62-based TCRdist between CDR3 peptides within each V-J. Welch's t-statistics and random forest reduced around 510 V-J features to roughly 13, which were used in a naive Bayes classifier (R e1071). The similarity between thyroid and blood repertoires was quantified using the Morisita-Horn index. In-frame beta chains were kept once TCRdb had trimmed the public reads at Q25 with fastp and called clones with MiXCR. Under each unique CDR3 protein, matching rows form one entry showing the most common genes and DNA. The V and J calls reflect TCRdb's pipeline rather than the authors' work. In this sample the table shows 500,000 to 800,000 distinct CDR3 sequences, 45% of which occur a single time. Approximately 7.2% of the sample is in the top ten clones.

The study at large found these results: Blood samples also contained most of the expanded thyroid clonotypes (frequency above 0.001), which suggests that blood repertoires may reflect thyroid immune responses. A model built on a 13 V-J signature distinguished ophthalmopathy from stable hyperthyroidism, reaching approximately 89% sensitivity and under 84% specificity in cross-validation and 80%/75% in testing. Sample size was not statistically predetermined, and blinding of investigators to group allocation was not performed. In validation, the model predicted progression to ophthalmopathy with around 71% sensitivity and over 72% specificity, a median of about six months before onset.

Recombination connected TRBV24-1 to TRBJ2-2, with the D segment identity uncertain. The receptor's source is an adult man with Graves' disease, either hyperthyroidism or ophthalmopathy (not recorded which). The sequenced material came from peripheral blood or thyroid tissue (not recorded which). The sequenced DNA: TGTGCCACCAGTGATTTTAAGGCGGAGCAGTTTTTT. The resulting protein is CATSDFKAEQFF.